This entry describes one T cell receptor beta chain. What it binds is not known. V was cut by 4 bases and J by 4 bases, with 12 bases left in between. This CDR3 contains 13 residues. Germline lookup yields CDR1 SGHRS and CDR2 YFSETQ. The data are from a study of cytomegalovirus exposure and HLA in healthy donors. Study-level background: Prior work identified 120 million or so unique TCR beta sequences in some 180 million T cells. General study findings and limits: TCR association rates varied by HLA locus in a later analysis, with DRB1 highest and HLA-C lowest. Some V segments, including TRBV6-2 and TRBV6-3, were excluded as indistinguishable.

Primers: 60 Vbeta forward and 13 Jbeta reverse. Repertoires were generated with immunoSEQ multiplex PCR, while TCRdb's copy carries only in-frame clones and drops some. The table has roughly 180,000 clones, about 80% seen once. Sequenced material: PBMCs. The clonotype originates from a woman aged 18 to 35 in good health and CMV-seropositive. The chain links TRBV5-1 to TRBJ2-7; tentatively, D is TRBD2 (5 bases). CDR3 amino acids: CASSADGVYEQYV. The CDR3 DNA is TGCGCCAGCAGCGCGGACGGGGTTTACGAGCAGTACGTC.